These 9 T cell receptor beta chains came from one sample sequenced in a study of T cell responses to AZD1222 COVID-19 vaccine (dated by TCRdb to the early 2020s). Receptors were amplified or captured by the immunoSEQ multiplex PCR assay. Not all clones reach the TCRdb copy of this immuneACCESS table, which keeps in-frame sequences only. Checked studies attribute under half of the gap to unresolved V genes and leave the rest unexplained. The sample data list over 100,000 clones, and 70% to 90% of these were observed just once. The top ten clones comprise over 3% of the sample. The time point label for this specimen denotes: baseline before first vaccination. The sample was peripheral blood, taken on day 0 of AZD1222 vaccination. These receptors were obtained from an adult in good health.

CDR3 bases: TGTGCCAGCAGCCGGGACAGGGGGTCCCCTGAAGCTTTCTTT. It codes for CASSRDRGSPEAFF. The chain uses TRBV2 and TRBJ1-1, with 11 bases matching TRBD1. J was trimmed by 6 bases and V by 6 bases; bases with no gene match: 6. The CDR3 has 14 amino acids. CDR1 is SNHLY and CDR2 is FYNNEI in the germline V gene.

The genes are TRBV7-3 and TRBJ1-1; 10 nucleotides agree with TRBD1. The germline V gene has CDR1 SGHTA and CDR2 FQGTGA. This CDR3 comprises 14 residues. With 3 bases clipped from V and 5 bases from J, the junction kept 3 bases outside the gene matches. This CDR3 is CASSLGTGATEAFF. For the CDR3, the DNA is TGTGCCAGCAGCTTGGGGACAGGGGCTACTGAAGCTTTCTTT.

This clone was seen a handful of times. DNA for the CDR3: TGTGCCAGTAGTGGGGACACCGGAAGCTCCTATAATTCACCCCTCCACTTT. This gives the protein CASSGDTGSSYNSPLHF. The V and J genes are TRBV19 and TRBJ1-6, with a tentative D call TRBD1 (6 bases). Looked up from germline, CDR1 is LNHDA and CDR2 is SQIVND (reference sequence). V lost 5 bases and J 0 bases, leaving 14 bases between the germline ends. The CDR3 loop spans 17 amino acids.

This chain's CDR3 is CASSLLGGDPANEKLFF. CDR3 nucleotides: TGTGCCAGCTCCCTGCTTGGGGGTGACCCCGCTAATGAAAAACTGTTTTTT. The J gene is TRBJ1-4, the V gene TRBV18; tentative D call: TRBD1 (5 bases). The CDR3 has 17 amino acids. Germline CDR1 KGHSH, CDR2 LQKENI. Between the trimmed V and J ends, which lost 6 bases and 3 bases, there was a span of 20 bases.

CDR3 DNA: TGTGCCAGCAGCGTCGGGACTTCCACTGGGGCTTTCTTT. It specifies CASSVGTSTGAFF. The chain couples TRBV7-9 to TRBJ1-1; D is possibly TRBD1 (5 bases). V dropped 5 bases and J dropped 11 bases, with 18 bases sitting between them. Germline assignment: CDR1 SEHNR and CDR2 FQNEAQ (reference sequence). The CDR3 is 13 amino acids.

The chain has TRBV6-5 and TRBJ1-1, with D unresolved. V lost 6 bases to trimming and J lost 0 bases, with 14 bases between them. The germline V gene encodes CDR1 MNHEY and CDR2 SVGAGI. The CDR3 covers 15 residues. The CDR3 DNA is TGTGCCAGCAGCCTACCCGGGAGAATGAACACTGAAGCTTTCTTT. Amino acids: CASSLPGRMNTEAFF.

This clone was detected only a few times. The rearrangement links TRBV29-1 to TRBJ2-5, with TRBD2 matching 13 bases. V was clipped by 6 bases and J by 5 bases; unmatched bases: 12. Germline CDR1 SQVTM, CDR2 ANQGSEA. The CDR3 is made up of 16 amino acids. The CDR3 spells CSVKPGLAGRGETQYF. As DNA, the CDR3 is TGCAGCGTCAAACCGGGACTAGCGGGGCGGGGTGAGACCCAGTACTTC. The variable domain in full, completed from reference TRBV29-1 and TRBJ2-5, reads SAVISQKPSRDICQRGTSLTIQCQVDSQVTMMFWYRQQPGQSLTLIATANQGSEATYESGFVIDKFPISRPNLTFSTLTVSNMSPEDSSIYLCSVKPGLAGRGETQYFGPGTRLLVL.

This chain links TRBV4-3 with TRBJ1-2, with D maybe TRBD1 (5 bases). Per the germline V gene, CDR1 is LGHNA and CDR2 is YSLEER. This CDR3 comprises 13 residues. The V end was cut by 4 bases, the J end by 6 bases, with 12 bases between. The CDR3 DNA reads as TGCGCCAGCAGCCCGAGTCAAGGGGATGGCTACACCTTC. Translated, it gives CASSPSQGDGYTF.

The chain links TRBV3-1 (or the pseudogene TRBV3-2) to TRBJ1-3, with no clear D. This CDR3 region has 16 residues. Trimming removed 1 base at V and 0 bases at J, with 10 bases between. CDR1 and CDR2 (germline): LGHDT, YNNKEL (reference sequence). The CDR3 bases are TGTGCCAGCAGCCAAGGACGAAGTCACTCTGGAAACACCATATATTTT. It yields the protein CASSQGRSHSGNTIYF.